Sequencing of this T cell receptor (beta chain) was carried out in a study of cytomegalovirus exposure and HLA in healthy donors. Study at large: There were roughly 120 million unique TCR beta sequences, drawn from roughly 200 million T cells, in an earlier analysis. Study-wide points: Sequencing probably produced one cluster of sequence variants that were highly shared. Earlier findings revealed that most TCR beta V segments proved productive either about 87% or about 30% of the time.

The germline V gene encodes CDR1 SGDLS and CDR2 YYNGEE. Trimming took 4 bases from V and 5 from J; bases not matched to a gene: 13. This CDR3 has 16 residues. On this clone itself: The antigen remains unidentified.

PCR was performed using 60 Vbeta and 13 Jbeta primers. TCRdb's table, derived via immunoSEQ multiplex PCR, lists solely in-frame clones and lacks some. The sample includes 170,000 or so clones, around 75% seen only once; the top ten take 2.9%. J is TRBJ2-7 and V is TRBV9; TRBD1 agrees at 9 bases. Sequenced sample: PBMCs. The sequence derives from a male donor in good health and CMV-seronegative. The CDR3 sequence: CASSPTGTGIFHEQYF. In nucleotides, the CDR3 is TGTGCCAGCAGCCCCACGGGGACAGGGATTTTCCACGAGCAGTACTTC.